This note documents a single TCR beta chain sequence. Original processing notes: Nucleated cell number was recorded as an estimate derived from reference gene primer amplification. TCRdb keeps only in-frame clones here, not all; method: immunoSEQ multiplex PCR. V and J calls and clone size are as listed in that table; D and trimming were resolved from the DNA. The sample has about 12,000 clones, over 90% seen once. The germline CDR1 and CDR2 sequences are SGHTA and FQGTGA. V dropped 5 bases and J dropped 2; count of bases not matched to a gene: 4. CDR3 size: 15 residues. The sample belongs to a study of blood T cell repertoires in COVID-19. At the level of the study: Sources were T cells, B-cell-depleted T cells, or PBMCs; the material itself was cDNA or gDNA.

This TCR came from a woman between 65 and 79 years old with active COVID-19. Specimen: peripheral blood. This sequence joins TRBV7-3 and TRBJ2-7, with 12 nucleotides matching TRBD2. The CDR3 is CASSALAGGAYEQYF. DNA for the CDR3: TGTGCCAGCAGCGCACTAGCGGGAGGCGCCTACGAGCAGTACTTC.